This TCR beta chain was identified in a study of cytomegalovirus exposure and HLA in healthy donors. Study-level findings and limits: For most subjects, TCR beta sequences were reported to predict HLA-A and HLA-B alleles with accuracy.

This CDR3 region has 13 residues. In germline, CDR1 is LNHDA, CDR2 SQIVND (reference sequence). V dropped 5 bases and J dropped 5 bases, with 12 bases sitting between them. The PCR had 60 Vbeta and 13 Jbeta primers. The table came from immunoSEQ multiplex PCR; TCRdb's copy has only in-frame clones and leaves some out. Counted here are fewer than 250,000 clones, over 70% occurring once; the ten biggest clones make up around 3.3%. In this sample, this clone turned up a few times. The antigen is not known. J is TRBJ1-1 and V is TRBV19; D might be TRBD1 (6 bases). The material sequenced was PBMCs. The receptor was derived from a woman aged 25-40 years in good health and CMV-seropositive. CDR3 residues: CASSQGWRTEAFF. The CDR3 nucleotides read TGTGCCAGTAGTCAGGGGTGGAGGACTGAAGCTTTCTTT.